This T cell receptor (beta chain) came from a study of T-cell reconstitution after alpha-beta-depleted transplantation in children. This CDR3 has 14 amino acids. Germline loops: CDR1 MNHNS, CDR2 SASEGT. The V gene lost 5 bases and the J gene lost 1 base, with 11 bases spanning the gap. Unique molecular identifiers were used to barcode this TCRbeta library. TCRdb re-analysed the PCR reads in MiXCR, keeping a single row per CDR3 protein. The sample holds hundreds of thousands of distinct CDR3 sequences, around 16% seen once. Whole-study results and caveats: Surviving recipient T cells and thymic progenitors accounted for the high day-60 TCRbeta diversity observed in some patients. Fresh T-cell production supplied most of the T-cell counts and diversity seen one year after transplant. About two months after transplant, alpha-beta T cells reportedly came from several hundred expanded graft clones.

Only a few counts were recorded for this clonotype. Its antigen is not known. The TCR sequence derives from a male patient aged 2-9 years who had a stem cell transplant for acute lymphoblastic leukemia, so the T cells may come from the graft donor. Sample: PBMCs, mostly from graft donor cells, taken 360 days after TCRalphabeta/CD19-depleted stem cell transplant. The J gene is TRBJ1-1, the V gene TRBV6-1; D uncertain. The CDR3 DNA is TGTGCCAGCAGTCAGGACCTAGCGAACACTGAAGCTTTCTTT. It is translated as CASSQDLANTEAFF.